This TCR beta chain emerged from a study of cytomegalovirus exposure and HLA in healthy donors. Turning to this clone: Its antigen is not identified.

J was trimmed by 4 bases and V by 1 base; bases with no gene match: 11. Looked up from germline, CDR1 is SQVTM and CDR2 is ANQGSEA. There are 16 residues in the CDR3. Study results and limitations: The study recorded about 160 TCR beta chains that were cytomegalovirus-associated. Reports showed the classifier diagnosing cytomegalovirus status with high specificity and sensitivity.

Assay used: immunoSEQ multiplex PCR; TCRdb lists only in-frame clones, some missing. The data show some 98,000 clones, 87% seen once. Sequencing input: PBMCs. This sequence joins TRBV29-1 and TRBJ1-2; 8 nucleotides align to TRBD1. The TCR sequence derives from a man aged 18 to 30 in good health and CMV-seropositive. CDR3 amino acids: CSVEVRGQGLGYGYTF. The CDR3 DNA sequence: TGCAGCGTTGAAGTTCGAGGACAGGGATTAGGCTATGGCTACACCTTC.